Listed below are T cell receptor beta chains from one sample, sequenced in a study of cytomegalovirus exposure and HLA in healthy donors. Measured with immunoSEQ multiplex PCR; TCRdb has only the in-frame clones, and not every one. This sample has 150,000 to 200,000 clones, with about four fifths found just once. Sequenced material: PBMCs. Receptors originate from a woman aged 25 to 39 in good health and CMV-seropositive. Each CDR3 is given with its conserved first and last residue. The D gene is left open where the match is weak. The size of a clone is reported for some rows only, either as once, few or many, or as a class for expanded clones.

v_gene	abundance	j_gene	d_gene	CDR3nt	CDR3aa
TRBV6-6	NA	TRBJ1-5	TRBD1	TGTGCCAGCAGAGGACAGGGAATAGGAGGTCAGCCCCAGCATTTT	CASRGQGIGGQPQHF
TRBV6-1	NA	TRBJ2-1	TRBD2	TGTGCCAGCAGTGGACTAGCGGCACCATACAATGAGCAGTTCTTC	CASSGLAAPYNEQFF
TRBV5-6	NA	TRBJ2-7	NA	TGTGCCAGCAGCTTAATGAGCGAGCAGTACTTC	CASSLMSEQYF
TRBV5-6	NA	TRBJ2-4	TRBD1	TGTGCCAGCAGCATCCGGGACAGGGTCGCTCTAGCCAAAAACATTCAGTACTTC	CASSIRDRVALAKNIQYF
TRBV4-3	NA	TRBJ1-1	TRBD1	TGCGCCAGCAGCCAAGATGGGACAGGGGGCTTTTACACTGAAGCTTTCTTT	CASSQDGTGGFYTEAFF
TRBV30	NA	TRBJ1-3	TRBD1	TGTGCCTGGAGCTTGGACAGGCACGGAAACACCATATATTTT	CAWSLDRHGNTIYF
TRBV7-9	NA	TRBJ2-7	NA	TGTGCCAGCAGCTTACCCCGGGTTAGGGCAGGGAACGAGCAGTACTTC	CASSLPRVRAGNEQYF
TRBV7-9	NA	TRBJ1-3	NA	TGTGCCAGCAGCTTAGGACAGATCTCTGGAAACACCATATATTTT	CASSLGQISGNTIYF
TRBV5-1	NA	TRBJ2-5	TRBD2	TGCGCCAGCAGCTTGGCCAGCGGGAGAGGAGAGACCCAGTACTTC	CASSLASGRGETQYF
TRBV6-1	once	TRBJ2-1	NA	TGTGCCACCCGACAGCGCTCCTACAATGAGCAGTTCTTC	CATRQRSYNEQFF